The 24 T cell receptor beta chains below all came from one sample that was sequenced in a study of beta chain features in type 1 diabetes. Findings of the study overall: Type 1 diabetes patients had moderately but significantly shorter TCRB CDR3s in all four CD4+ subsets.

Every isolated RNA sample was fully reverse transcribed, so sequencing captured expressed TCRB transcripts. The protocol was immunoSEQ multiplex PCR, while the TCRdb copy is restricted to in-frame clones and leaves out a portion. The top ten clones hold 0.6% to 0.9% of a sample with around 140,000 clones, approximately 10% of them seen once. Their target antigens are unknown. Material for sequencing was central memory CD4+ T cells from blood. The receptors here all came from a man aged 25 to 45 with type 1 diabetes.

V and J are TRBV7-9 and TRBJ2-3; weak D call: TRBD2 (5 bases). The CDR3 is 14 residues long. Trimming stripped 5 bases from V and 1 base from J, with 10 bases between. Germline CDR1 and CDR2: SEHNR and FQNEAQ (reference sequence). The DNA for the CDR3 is TGTGCCAGCAGCAGTACGAGGGGCACAGATACGCAGTATTTT. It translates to CASSSTRGTDTQYF.

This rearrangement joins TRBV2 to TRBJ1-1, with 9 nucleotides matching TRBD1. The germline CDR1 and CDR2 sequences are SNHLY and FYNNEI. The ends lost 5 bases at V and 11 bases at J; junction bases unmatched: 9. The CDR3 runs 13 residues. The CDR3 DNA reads TGTGCCAGCAGTCCGTCCCGGGACAGGGATGCTTTCTTT. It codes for CASSPSRDRDAFF. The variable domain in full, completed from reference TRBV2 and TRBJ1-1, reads EPEVTQTPSHQVTQMGQEVILRCVPISNHLYFYWYRQILGQKVEFLVSFYNNEISEKSEIFDDQFSVERPDGSNFTLKIRSTKLEDSAMYFCASSPSRDRDAFFGQGTRLTVV.

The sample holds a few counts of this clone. The chain's CDR3 is CASSPSLGTGSTYEQYF. CDR3 nucleotide sequence: TGTGCCAGCAGCCCCTCCCTAGGGACAGGGTCGACCTACGAGCAGTACTTC. The chain recombines TRBV7-2 with TRBJ2-7, with 9 positions matching TRBD1. The ends lost 5 bases at V and 2 bases at J; junction bases unmatched: 13. The germline V gene has CDR1 SGHTA and CDR2 FQGNSA. CDR3 length: 17 amino acids.

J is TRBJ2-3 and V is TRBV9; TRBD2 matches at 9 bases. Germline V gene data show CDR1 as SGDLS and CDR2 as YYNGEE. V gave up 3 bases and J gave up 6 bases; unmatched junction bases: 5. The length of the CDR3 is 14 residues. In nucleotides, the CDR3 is TGTGCCAGCAGCGGGGGGACTAGCAGGGATACGCAGTATTTT. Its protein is CASSGGTSRDTQYF.

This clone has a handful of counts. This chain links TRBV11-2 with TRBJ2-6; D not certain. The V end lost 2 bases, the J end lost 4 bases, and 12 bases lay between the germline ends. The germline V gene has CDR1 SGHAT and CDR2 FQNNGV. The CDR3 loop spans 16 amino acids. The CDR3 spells CASSLIGFRGANVLTF. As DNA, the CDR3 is TGTGCCAGCAGCTTAATCGGGTTTAGAGGGGCCAACGTCCTGACTTTC.

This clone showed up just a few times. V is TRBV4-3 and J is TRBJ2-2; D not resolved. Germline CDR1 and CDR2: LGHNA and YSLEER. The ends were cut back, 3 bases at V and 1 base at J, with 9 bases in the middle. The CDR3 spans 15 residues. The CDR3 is CASSQNPENTGELFF. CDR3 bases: TGCGCCAGCAGCCAGAACCCAGAGAACACCGGGGAGCTGTTTTTT.

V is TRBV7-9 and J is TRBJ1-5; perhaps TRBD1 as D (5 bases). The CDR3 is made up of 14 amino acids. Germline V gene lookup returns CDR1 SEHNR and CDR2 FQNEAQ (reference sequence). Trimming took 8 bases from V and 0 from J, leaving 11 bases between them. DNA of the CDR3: TGTGCCAGCTCTGGCGGGGCTAGCAATCAGCCCCAGCATTTT. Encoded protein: CASSGGASNQPQHF.

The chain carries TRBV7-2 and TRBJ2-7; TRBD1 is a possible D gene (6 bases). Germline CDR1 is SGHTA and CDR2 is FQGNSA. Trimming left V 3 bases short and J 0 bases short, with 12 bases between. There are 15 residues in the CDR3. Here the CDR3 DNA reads TGTGCCAGCAGCTTTACACAGGGCCCCTCCTACGAGCAGTACTTC. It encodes CASSFTQGPSYEQYF.

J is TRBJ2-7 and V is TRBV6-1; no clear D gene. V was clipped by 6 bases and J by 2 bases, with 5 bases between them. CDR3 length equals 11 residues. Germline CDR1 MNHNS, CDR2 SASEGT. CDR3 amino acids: CASRGAYEQYF. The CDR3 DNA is TGTGCCAGCAGAGGAGCCTACGAGCAGTACTTC.

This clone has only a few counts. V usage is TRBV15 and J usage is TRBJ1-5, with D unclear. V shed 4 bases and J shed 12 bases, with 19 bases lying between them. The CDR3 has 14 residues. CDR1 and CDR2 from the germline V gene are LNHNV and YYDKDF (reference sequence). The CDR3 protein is CATSTGEKGVFQHF. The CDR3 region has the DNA TGTGCCACCAGCACCGGGGAGAAGGGCGTCTTCCAGCATTTT.

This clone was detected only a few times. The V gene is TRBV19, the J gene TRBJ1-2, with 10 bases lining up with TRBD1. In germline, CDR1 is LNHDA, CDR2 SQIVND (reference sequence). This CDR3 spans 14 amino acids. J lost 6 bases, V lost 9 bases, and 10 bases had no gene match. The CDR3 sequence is CASQTTGTGDGYTF. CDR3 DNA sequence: TGTGCCAGCCAAACCACCGGGACAGGGGATGGCTACACCTTC.

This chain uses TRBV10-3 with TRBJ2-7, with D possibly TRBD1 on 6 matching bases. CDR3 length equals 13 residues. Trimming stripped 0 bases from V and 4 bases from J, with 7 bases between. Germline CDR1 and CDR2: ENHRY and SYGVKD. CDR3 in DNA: TGTGCCATCAGTGAGTCGACAGGTTACGAGCAGTACTTC. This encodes CAISESTGYEQYF.

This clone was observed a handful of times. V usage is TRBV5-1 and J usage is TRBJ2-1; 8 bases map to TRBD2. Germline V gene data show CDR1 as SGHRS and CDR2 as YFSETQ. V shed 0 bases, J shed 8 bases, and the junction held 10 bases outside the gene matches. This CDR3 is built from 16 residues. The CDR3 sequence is CASSLGSGGPRDEQFF. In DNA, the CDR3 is TGCGCCAGCAGCTTGGGCAGCGGGGGTCCTCGGGATGAGCAGTTCTTC.

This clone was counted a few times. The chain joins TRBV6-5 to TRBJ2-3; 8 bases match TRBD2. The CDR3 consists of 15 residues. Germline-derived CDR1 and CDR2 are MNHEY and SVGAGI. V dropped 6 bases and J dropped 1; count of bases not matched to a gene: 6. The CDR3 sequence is CASSNQAGGTDTQYF. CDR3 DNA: TGTGCCAGCAGCAACCAAGCGGGGGGCACAGATACGCAGTATTTT.

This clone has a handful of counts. The CDR3: CASRIKGVNNEQFF. CDR3 coding DNA: TGTGCCAGCAGGATCAAAGGAGTAAACAATGAGCAGTTCTTC. J is TRBJ2-1 and V is TRBV5-4; D gene uncertain. The CDR3 sequence is 14 residues long. The germline CDR1 and CDR2 sequences are SGHNT and YYREEE (reference sequence). Trimming took off 5 bases at V and 5 bases at J, with 14 bases between the two ends. Supplemented by reference TRBV5-4 and TRBJ2-1, the full variable domain reads ETGVTQSPTHLIKTRGQQVTLRCSSQSGHNTVSWYQQALGQGPQFIFQYYREEENGRGNFPPRFSGLQFPNYSSELNVNALELDDSALYLCASRIKGVNNEQFFGPGTRLTVL.

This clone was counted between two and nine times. The CDR3 spells CASGISGTDTQYF. CDR3 bases: TGTGCTAGTGGTATTAGCGGCACAGATACGCAGTATTTT. V and J are TRBV12-5 and TRBJ2-3, with D maybe TRBD2 (5 bases). The CDR3 consists of 13 residues. The germline V gene has CDR1 LGHNT and CDR2 FRNRAP. V was clipped by 5 bases and J by 1 base, with 7 bases between them.

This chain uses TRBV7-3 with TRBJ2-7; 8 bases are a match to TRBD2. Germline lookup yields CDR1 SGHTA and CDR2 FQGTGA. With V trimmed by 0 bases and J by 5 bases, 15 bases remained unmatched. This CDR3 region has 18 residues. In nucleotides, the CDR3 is TGTGCCAGCAGCTTAACTGGCGTTGGGAGCGGGGGTATCGACGAGCAGTACTTC. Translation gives CASSLTGVGSGGIDEQYF. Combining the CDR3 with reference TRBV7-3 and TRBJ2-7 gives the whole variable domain GAGVSQTPSNKVTEKGKYVELRCDPISGHTALYWYRQSLGQGPEFLIYFQGTGAADDSGLPNDRFFAVRPEGSVSTLKIQRTERGDSAVYLCASSLTGVGSGGIDEQYFGPGTRLTVT.

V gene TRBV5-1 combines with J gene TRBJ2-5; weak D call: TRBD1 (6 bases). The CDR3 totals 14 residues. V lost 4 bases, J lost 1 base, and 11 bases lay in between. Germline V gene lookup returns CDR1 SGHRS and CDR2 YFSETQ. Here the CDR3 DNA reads TGCGCCAGCAGCCCCCAGGGGACCCAAGAGACCCAGTACTTC. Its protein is CASSPQGTQETQYF.

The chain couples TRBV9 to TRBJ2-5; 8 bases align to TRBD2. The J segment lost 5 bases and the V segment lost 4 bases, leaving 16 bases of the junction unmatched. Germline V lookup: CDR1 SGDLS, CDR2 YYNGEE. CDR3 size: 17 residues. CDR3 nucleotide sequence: TGTGCCAGCAGCCCCCAGGGCCGCGGGGGGCCCGATGAGACCCAGTACTTC. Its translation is CASSPQGRGGPDETQYF. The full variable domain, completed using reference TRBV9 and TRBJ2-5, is DSGVTQTPKHLITATGQRVTLRCSPRSGDLSVYWYQQSLDQGLQFLIQYYNGEERAKGNILERFSAQQFPDLHSELNLSSLELGDSALYFCASSPQGRGGPDETQYFGPGTRLLVL.

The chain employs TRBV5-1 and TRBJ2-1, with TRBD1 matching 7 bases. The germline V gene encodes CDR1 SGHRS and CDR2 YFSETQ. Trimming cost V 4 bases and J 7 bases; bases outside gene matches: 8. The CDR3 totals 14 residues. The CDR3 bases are TGCGCCAGCAGCATGGAAGGGGGCTTAAATGAGCAGTTCTTC. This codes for CASSMEGGLNEQFF.

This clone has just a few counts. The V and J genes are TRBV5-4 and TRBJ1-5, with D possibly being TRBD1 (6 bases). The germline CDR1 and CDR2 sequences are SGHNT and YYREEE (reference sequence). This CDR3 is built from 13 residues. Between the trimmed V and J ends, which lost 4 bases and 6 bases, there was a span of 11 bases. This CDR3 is CASSHQGFQPQHF. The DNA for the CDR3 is TGTGCCAGCAGCCACCAGGGGTTTCAGCCCCAGCATTTT.

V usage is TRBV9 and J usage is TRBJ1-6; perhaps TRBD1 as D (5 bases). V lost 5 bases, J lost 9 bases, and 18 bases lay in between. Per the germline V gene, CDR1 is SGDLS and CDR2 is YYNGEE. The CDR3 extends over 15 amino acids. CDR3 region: CASRKSRDSSSPLHF. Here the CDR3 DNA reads TGTGCCAGCAGGAAGAGCCGGGACTCATCTTCACCCCTCCACTTT.

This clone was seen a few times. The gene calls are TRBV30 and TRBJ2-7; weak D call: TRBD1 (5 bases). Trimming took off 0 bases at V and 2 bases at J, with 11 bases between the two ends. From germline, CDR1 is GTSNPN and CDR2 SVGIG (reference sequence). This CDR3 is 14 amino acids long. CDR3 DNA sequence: TGTGCCTGGAGTGTCCAGGGCTCTACCTACGAGCAGTACTTC. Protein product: CAWSVQGSTYEQYF.

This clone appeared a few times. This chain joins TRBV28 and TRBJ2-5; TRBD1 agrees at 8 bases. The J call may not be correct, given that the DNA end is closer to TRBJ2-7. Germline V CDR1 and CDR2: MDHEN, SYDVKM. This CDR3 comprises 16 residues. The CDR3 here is CASRGNRDRQPYEQYF. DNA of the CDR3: TGTGCCAGCAGGGGGAACCGGGACAGGCAGCCCTACGAGCAGTACTTC.